Here is one TCR beta chain with its context. PCR primers comprised 60 Vbeta and 13 Jbeta primers. Measured with immunoSEQ multiplex PCR; TCRdb has only the in-frame clones, and not every one. The repertoire has 120,000 or so clones, less than 85% of them found once; the top ten carry more than 1%. The data derive from a study of cytomegalovirus exposure and HLA in healthy donors. Sequences were obtained from PBMCs. This TCR derives from a female donor in good health and CMV-seronegative.

This CDR3 reads CASSRDSYYNEQFF. The DNA for the CDR3 is TGTGCCAGCAGCCGGGACAGCTACTACAATGAGCAGTTCTTC. V and J are TRBV6-5 and TRBJ2-1; the match to TRBD1 covers 7 bases. The V and J ends lost 6 bases and 3 bases, in that order; junction bases with no gene match: 5. CDR1 and CDR2 (germline): MNHEY, SVGAGI. The CDR3 consists of 14 residues.